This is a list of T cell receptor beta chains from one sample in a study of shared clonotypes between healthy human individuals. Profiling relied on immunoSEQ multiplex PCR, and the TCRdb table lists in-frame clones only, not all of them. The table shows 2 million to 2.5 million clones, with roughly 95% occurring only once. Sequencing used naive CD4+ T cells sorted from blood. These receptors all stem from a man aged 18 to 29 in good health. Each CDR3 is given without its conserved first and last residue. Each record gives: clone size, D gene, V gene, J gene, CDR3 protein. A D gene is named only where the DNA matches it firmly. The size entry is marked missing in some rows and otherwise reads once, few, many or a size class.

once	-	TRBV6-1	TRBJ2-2	ASSRGDTGELF
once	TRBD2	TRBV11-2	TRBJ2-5	ASSSPRGLAGVETQY
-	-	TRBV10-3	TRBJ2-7	AISDSGLPYEQY
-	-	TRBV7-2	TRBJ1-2	ASSPGGSANYGYT
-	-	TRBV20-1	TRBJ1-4	SAGQGEKLF
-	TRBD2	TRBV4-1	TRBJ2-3	ASSPGGADTQY
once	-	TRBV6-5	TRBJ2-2	ASSSLTGELF
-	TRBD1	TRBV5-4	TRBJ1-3	ASSSDRGNTIY
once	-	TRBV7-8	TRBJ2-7	ASSLVLSSYEQY
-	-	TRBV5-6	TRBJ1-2	ASSLYEGNYGYT
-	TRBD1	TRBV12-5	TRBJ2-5	ASGSGTGVDETQY
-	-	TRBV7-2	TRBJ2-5	ASSLFKGETQY
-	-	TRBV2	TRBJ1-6	ASQMLVDSPLH
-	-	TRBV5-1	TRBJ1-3	ASSLQGFGNTIY
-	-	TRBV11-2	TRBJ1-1	ASSSRRGLDTEAF
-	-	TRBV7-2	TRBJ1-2	ASSPQFGPAAFDGYT
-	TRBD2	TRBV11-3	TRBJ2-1	ASSFSGGAGNEQF
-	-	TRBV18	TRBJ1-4	ASSPSFGQTDGLF
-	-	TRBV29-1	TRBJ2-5	SVDVLQVEGETQY
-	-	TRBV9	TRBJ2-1	ASSVGVSYNEQF
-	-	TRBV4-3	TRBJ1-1	ASSQEPGLNTEAF
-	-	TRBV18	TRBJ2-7	ASSPEAGYYEQY
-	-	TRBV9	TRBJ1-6	ASSARTGRNSPLH